A single sample is the source of the 11 T cell receptor beta chains below, sequenced in a study of cytomegalovirus exposure and HLA in healthy donors (dated by TCRdb to the late 2010s). Library creation used the immunoSEQ multiplex PCR assay. A mixture of 60 forward primers for TCR Vbeta segments and 13 reverse primers for TCR Jbeta segments was used in the multiplex PCR. Sourced from immuneACCESS, this table was stored by TCRdb with only in-frame sequences that have V and J called. A share of the clones is absent; for the studies checked, an unresolved V gene accounts for under half, and the remainder has no known explanation. In this sample the table shows 150,000 to 200,000 clones, approximately 85% of which occur a single time. The ten largest clones capture about 2.2% of the sample. The source material was PBMCs. The receptors derive from a woman aged 45-65 years in good health and CMV-seronegative.

This chain links TRBV5-1 with TRBJ1-1, with D hard to call. This CDR3 contains 14 residues. V lost 0 bases and J lost 1, with 7 bases in between. Germline V gene sequence: CDR1 SGHRS, CDR2 YFSETQ. The CDR3 nucleotides are TGCGCCAGCAGCTTGGTTCAGAAGAACACTGAAGCTTTCTTT. Its protein product is CASSLVQKNTEAFF.

This chain connects TRBV5-1 to TRBJ1-1; 9 bases fit TRBD1. The CDR3 totals 14 residues. CDR1 and CDR2 from the germline V gene are SGHRS and YFSETQ. The junction had 4 bases not matched to a gene; V was cut back by 4 bases and J by 3 bases. DNA of the CDR3: TGCGCCAGCAGCATAGGACAGGGGTACACTGAAGCTTTCTTT. Amino acid sequence: CASSIGQGYTEAFF.

The rearrangement links TRBV7-6 to TRBJ2-1, with a weak D call TRBD1 (6 bases). Germline CDR1 reads SGHVS; CDR2 reads FNYEAQ. The CDR3 consists of 14 residues. V gave up 2 bases and J gave up 8 bases, with 13 bases separating them. CDR3 nucleotide sequence: TGTGCCAGCAGCTTAATTGGGGCAGGGGATGAGCAGTTCTTC. It translates to CASSLIGAGDEQFF. Looking up the rest from reference TRBV7-6 and TRBJ2-1 gives the full variable domain: GAGVSQSPRYKVTKRGQDVALRCDPISGHVSLYWYRQALGQGPEFLTYFNYEAQQDKSGLPNDRFSAERPEGSISTLTIQRTEQRDSAMYRCASSLIGAGDEQFFGPGTRLTVL.

This clone appeared once. The chain joins TRBV5-1 to TRBJ2-7; 7 nucleotides line up with TRBD2. V gave up 4 bases and J gave up 6 bases; unmatched junction bases: 7. From germline, CDR1 is SGHRS and CDR2 YFSETQ. This CDR3 region has 13 residues. The CDR3 loop is CASSREREGEQYF. The CDR3, as DNA: TGCGCCAGCAGCCGCGAGCGGGAAGGCGAGCAGTACTTC. The full variable domain, with the rest looked up from reference TRBV5-1 and TRBJ2-7, is KAGVTQTPRYLIKTRGQQVTLSCSPISGHRSVSWYQQTPGQGLQFLFEYFSETQRNKGNFPGRFSGRQFSNSRSEMNVSTLELGDSALYLCASSREREGEQYFGPGTRLTVT.

The V call is TRBV13, the J call TRBJ2-5, with D possibly being TRBD1 (6 bases). Germline CDR1 is PRHDT and CDR2 is FYEKMQ (reference sequence). Trimming removed 4 bases from V and 6 bases from J, with 18 bases in between. This CDR3 comprises 15 residues. The CDR3 here is CASSYPGEQGKTQYF. The CDR3 coding sequence is TGTGCCAGCAGCTACCCCGGGGAGCAGGGGAAGACCCAGTACTTC.

This clone was found a few times. This CDR3 is CASSKLRDTGLEQYF. CDR3 sequence (DNA): TGTGCCAGCAGTAAACTCCGGGACACCGGCCTCGAGCAGTACTTC. The chain links TRBV27 to TRBJ2-7; D is perhaps TRBD1 (6 bases). V shed 5 bases and J shed 6 bases, with 20 bases lying between them. Germline CDR1 reads MNHEY; CDR2 reads SMNVEV (reference sequence). The CDR3 totals 15 residues.

This rearrangement joins TRBV10-3 to TRBJ2-1; D is possibly TRBD2 (6 bases). Germline V lookup: CDR1 ENHRY, CDR2 SYGVKD. Trimming stripped 8 bases from V and 5 bases from J, with 16 bases between. This CDR3 has 14 amino acids. DNA of the CDR3: TGTGCCATCGCGGGGTGGGACTCGAACAATGAGCAGTTCTTC. As protein: CAIAGWDSNNEQFF.

The CDR3 coding sequence is TGTGCCACCGGACAGGGGACGGACGCGGGGGCCTACAATGAGCAGTTCTTC. Translating it yields CATGQGTDAGAYNEQFF. This sequence joins TRBV10-3 and TRBJ2-1; 9 bases fit TRBD1. The germline V gene encodes CDR1 ENHRY and CDR2 SYGVKD. The CDR3 has 17 residues. The J segment lost 2 bases and the V segment lost 10 bases, leaving 15 bases of the junction unmatched.

This chain links TRBV5-8 with TRBJ1-5, with 9 bases identical to TRBD1. V gave up 3 bases and J gave up 5 bases; unmatched junction bases: 6. The CDR3 totals 15 residues. CDR1 is SGHTS and CDR2 is YDEGEE in the germline V gene. The CDR3 DNA follows: TGTGCCAGCAGCTGGCGGGGACAGGGATATCAGCCCCAGCATTTT. This sequence encodes CASSWRGQGYQPQHF.

V gene TRBV4-1 combines with J gene TRBJ2-3; TRBD2 is a possible D gene (6 bases). V was clipped by 4 bases and J by 0 bases, with 14 bases between them. The CDR3 extends over 16 amino acids. CDR1 and CDR2 from the germline V gene are MGHRA and YSYEKL. The CDR3 DNA follows: TGCGCCAGCAGCCTAAACTTAGCGGATAGCACAGATACGCAGTATTTT. Its translation: CASSLNLADSTDTQYF.

The V call is TRBV18, the J call TRBJ2-4; 7 bases map to TRBD2. The CDR3 extends over 16 amino acids. Germline V gene sequence: CDR1 KGHSH, CDR2 LQKENI. With V trimmed by 0 bases and J by 0 bases, 2 bases remained unmatched. CDR3 DNA: TGTGCCAGCTCACCACCCCCTAGCGGAGCCAAAAACATTCAGTACTTC. This sequence encodes CASSPPPSGAKNIQYF.